The rows below give T cell receptor beta chains drawn from one sample of a study of shared clonotypes between healthy human individuals. Sequencing used immunoSEQ multiplex PCR; TCRdb keeps in-frame clones, though not all of them. The repertoire holds about 2,200,000 clones, with roughly 91% as singletons. What was sequenced was naive CD8+ T cells from PBMCs. The receptor set was obtained from a man between 18 and 35 years old in good health. Some clones in this sample may be carry-over from other donors' samples. The CDR3 runs from the conserved cysteine through the conserved F or W. The D gene is left open where the match is weak. A row's size may be missing; if present it is once, few, many or a size class.

cdr3_aa cdr3_nt cdr3_length j_call d_call v_call clone_size
CASSLVLAGVDTQYF TGTGCCAGCAGCTTAGTTCTAGCGGGAGTAGATACGCAGTATTTT 15 TRBJ2-3 TRBD2 TRBV7-2 NA
CASGDNEQFF TGTGCCAGCGGAGACAATGAGCAGTTCTTC 10 TRBJ2-1 NA TRBV6-1 NA
CASGGGQPYEQYF TGTGCCAGCGGGGGCGGACAGCCCTACGAGCAGTACTTC 13 TRBJ2-7 NA TRBV9 NA
CASSSPGGMVGEQYF TGTGCCAGCAGCTCGCCAGGGGGGATGGTGGGCGAGCAGTACTTC 15 TRBJ2-7 NA TRBV7-9 NA
CASSQGAGTGVGVLGNTIYF TGTGCCAGCAGCCAAGGGGCAGGGACAGGGGTTGGGGTTTTGGGAAACACCATATATTTT 20 TRBJ1-3 TRBD1 TRBV4-2 NA
CASSLPGTSGSSYNEQFF TGTGCCAGCAGCCTGCCCGGGACTAGCGGGAGCTCCTACAATGAGCAGTTCTTC 18 TRBJ2-1 TRBD2 TRBV7-9 NA
CASTLGDEQYF TGTGCCAGCACTCTGGGGGACGAGCAGTACTTC 11 TRBJ2-7 NA TRBV27 NA
CASSFSSGDNEQFF TGTGCCAGCAGCTTTTCTAGCGGGGACAATGAGCAGTTCTTC 14 TRBJ2-1 TRBD2 TRBV7-3 once
CAWSVSRYTGVQPQHF TGTGCCTGGAGTGTCTCCCGATACACAGGGGTTCAGCCCCAGCATTTT 16 TRBJ1-5 TRBD1 TRBV30 NA
CASMTGGADTQYF TGTGCCAGCATGACAGGGGGCGCAGATACGCAGTATTTT 13 TRBJ2-3 TRBD1 TRBV13 once
CASSVRTVNYGYTF TGCGCCAGCAGCGTTCGGACAGTCAACTATGGCTACACCTTC 14 TRBJ1-2 NA TRBV4-3 once
CASSPKKGAGRTEAFF TGCGCCAGCAGCCCAAAGAAGGGTGCGGGGAGGACTGAAGCTTTCTTT 16 TRBJ1-1 NA TRBV4-1 NA
CASSLGQYEGYEQYF TGTGCCAGCAGCCTAGGACAGTACGAAGGCTACGAGCAGTACTTC 15 TRBJ2-7 NA TRBV7-8 NA
CASSPTGYSNQPQHF TGTGCCAGCAGTCCCACGGGATATAGCAATCAGCCCCAGCATTTT 15 TRBJ1-5 NA TRBV28 NA
CASSLSSSFRNQETQYF TGTGCCAGCAGTTTATCATCTAGTTTCCGGAATCAAGAGACCCAGTACTTC 17 TRBJ2-5 NA TRBV28 NA
CASMPGRRVGGANVLTF TGTGCCAGCATGCCCGGCAGGCGGGTTGGTGGGGCCAACGTCCTGACTTTC 17 TRBJ2-6 NA TRBV27 NA
CASSLNELNEQYF TGTGCCAGCAGTTTAAATGAATTGAACGAGCAGTACTTC 13 TRBJ2-7 NA TRBV27 NA
CASSQDAESSYNEQFF TGCGCCAGCAGCCAAGATGCTGAAAGCTCCTACAATGAGCAGTTCTTC 16 TRBJ2-1 NA TRBV4-3 NA
CASSPSGNEQFF TGTGCCAGTAGTCCTAGCGGTAATGAGCAGTTCTTC 12 TRBJ2-1 TRBD2 TRBV19 once
CASSWGSVTGELFF TGTGCCAGCAGCTGGGGTAGCGTGACCGGGGAGCTGTTTTTT 14 TRBJ2-2 NA TRBV7-2 NA
CASSFGGVYNEQFF TGTGCCAGCAGTTTCGGCGGAGTCTACAATGAGCAGTTCTTC 14 TRBJ2-1 NA TRBV27 NA
CASSEDRDGEAFF TGTGCCAGCAGCGAAGACCGGGACGGTGAAGCTTTCTTT 13 TRBJ1-1 NA TRBV7-9 NA
CASSYSWRGKETQYF TGTGCCAGCAGTTACTCGTGGCGGGGAAAAGAGACCCAGTACTTC 15 TRBJ2-5 NA TRBV6-5 NA
CASSIRPIVGELFF TGTGCCAGTAGTATCAGACCAATAGTGGGGGAGCTGTTTTTT 14 TRBJ2-2 NA TRBV19 NA
CASSLAPRGGYEQYF TGTGCCAGCAGCTTGGCCCCCCGGGGGGGGTACGAGCAGTACTTC 15 TRBJ2-7 TRBD2 TRBV5-5 NA
CSVPTDRNTEAFF TGCAGCGTCCCAACCGATCGGAACACTGAAGCTTTCTTT 13 TRBJ1-1 NA TRBV29-1 once